What follows are 26 T cell receptor beta chains derived from one specimen sequenced in a study of blood T cells in healthy people across ages. The authors ran a second PCR of about 6 to 11 cycles using a sample-barcoded 5' primer and a J-beta primer mix. MiXCR was run by TCRdb on the 5' RACE reads, yielding one entry per CDR3 protein. Among approximately 1.5 million distinct CDR3 sequences listed, approximately 39% were seen once. Sample: blood. These receptors originate from a woman between 18 and 29 years old in good health.

The CDR3 spells CSARDHSGRTGTGELFF. Here the CDR3 DNA reads TGCAGTGCTAGAGATCATAGCGGGAGGACGGGCACCGGGGAGCTGTTTTTT. V usage is TRBV20-1 and J usage is TRBJ2-2, with 10 bases lining up with TRBD2. Trimming at V came to 0 bases and at J to 4 bases, leaving 8 bases not matched to a gene. The germline CDR1 and CDR2 sequences are DFQATT and SNEGSKA (reference sequence). This CDR3 contains 17 residues.

In this sample, this clonotype turned up many times. Germline is not matched at one junction end, which may reflect a read error. The chain combines TRBV5-1 with TRBJ1-1; the D gene is possibly TRBD1 (5 bases). The CDR3 contains 12 residues. Germline V lookup: CDR1 SGHRS, CDR2 YFSETQ. The CDR3, as DNA: TGTGCCAGCAGCTGGGGCGACACTGAAGCTTTCTTT. It encodes CASSWGDTEAFF. Supplemented by reference TRBV5-1 and TRBJ1-1, the full variable domain reads KAGVTQTPRYLIKTRGQQVTLSCSPISGHRSVSWYQQTPGQGLQFLFEYFSETQRNKGNFPGRFSGRQFSNSRSEMNVSTLELGDSALYLCASSWGDTEAFFGQGTRLTVV.

This clonotype was seen a handful of times. The gene calls are TRBV2 and TRBJ2-3; D ambiguous. Germline loops: CDR1 SNHLY, CDR2 FYNNEI. The CDR3 is made up of 12 amino acids. The V gene lost 2 bases and the J gene lost 10 bases, with 10 bases spanning the gap. The CDR3 reads CASSETSGAQYF. CDR3 coding DNA: TGTGCCAGCAGTGAAACCTCCGGCGCGCAGTATTTT.

The chain combines TRBV6-2 or TRBV6-3 with TRBJ2-3; D gene ambiguous. Germline loops: CDR1 MNHEY, CDR2 SVGEGT. V lost 2 bases and J 7 bases, leaving 10 bases between the germline ends. This CDR3 is built from 13 residues. The CDR3 region has the DNA TGTGCCAGCAGTTACAAAGAGAGGAATACGCAGTATTTT. Encoded protein: CASSYKERNTQYF.

The rearrangement links TRBV12-5 to TRBJ1-5; 7 bases fit TRBD1. CDR1 LGHNT and CDR2 FRNRAP come from the germline V gene. CDR3 length: 13 amino acids. V lost 6 bases to trimming and J lost 5 bases; unmatched junction nucleotides: 4. Here the CDR3 DNA reads TGTGCTAGTGGCGACAGGGCCGATCAGCCCCAGCATTTT. Its translation: CASGDRADQPQHF.

This clonotype has a handful of counts. The chain recombines TRBV25-1 with TRBJ1-2; D remains ambiguous. Deletions cut 1 base from V and 1 base from J, with 7 bases between. CDR1 is MGHDK and CDR2 is SYGVNS in the germline V gene. The CDR3 has 14 amino acids. DNA for the CDR3: TGTGCCAGCAGTGAATCCGGATATAACTATGGCTACACCTTC. Translated: CASSESGYNYGYTF.

This clonotype was recorded only once. The chain is built from TRBV12-3 or TRBV12-4 and TRBJ2-6, with unresolved D. Trimming shortened V by 1 base and J by 0 bases, and 7 bases separated the two germline ends. The CDR3 length is 16 residues. In DNA, the CDR3 is TGTGCCAGCAGTTTAGAGGTTAGCTCTGGGGCCAACGTCCTGACTTTC. Its translation is CASSLEVSSGANVLTF.

The table lists this clonotype with a count of one. This chain links TRBV5-1 with TRBJ2-1; D is perhaps TRBD1 (6 bases). CDR1 SGHRS and CDR2 YFSETQ come from the germline V gene. Trimming took 6 bases from V and 0 from J, leaving 19 bases between them. This CDR3 spans 17 amino acids. The CDR3 here is CASTDSGLLSSYNEQFF. The CDR3 DNA sequence: TGCGCCAGCACGGACAGCGGACTCCTCAGCTCCTACAATGAGCAGTTCTTC.

The chain couples TRBV20-1 to TRBJ2-3, with 9 bases lining up with TRBD2. J lost 0 bases, V lost 2 bases, and 15 bases had no gene match. The CDR3 covers 19 residues. The germline CDR1 and CDR2 sequences are DFQATT and SNEGSKA (reference sequence). DNA of the CDR3: TGCAGTGCTAGAAAGAGGAAGACTAGCGGACTACCTAGCACAGATACGCAGTATTTT. Protein product: CSARKRKTSGLPSTDTQYF.

This rearrangement joins TRBV12-3 or TRBV12-4 to TRBJ1-2, with 11 bases lining up with TRBD1. Losses at the gene ends were 5 bases for V and 7 bases for J; bases not matched to a gene: 9. CDR3 length: 15 amino acids. CDR3 bases: TGTGCCAGCAGTCCCCCCGGACAGGGGGCGAGTGGCTACACCTTC. Translated: CASSPPGQGASGYTF.

This chain links TRBV4-1 with TRBJ2-3, with 9 nucleotides matching TRBD2. Germline loops: CDR1 MGHRA, CDR2 YSYEKL. V shed 5 bases, J shed 4 bases, and the junction held 7 bases outside the gene matches. The length of the CDR3 is 15 residues. CDR3 sequence (DNA): TGCGCCAGCAGCAAACTAGCGGGTTGGTCAGATACGCAGTATTTT. It yields the protein CASSKLAGWSDTQYF.

This sequence joins TRBV5-1 and TRBJ2-5; maybe TRBD1 (5 bases). The CDR3 spans 13 residues. V was clipped by 5 bases and J by 11 bases, with 19 bases between them. CDR1 and CDR2 from the germline V gene are SGHRS and YFSETQ. The CDR3 bases are TGCGCCAGCAGACAGGAGCTTATCTACGAACAGTACTTC. Translated: CASRQELIYEQYF.

The rearrangement uses TRBV20-1 and TRBJ2-1; D may match TRBD1 or TRBD2 (5 bases each). Germline assignment: CDR1 DFQATT and CDR2 SNEGSKA (reference sequence). Trimming pared 5 bases from V and 0 bases from J, leaving 8 bases between. The CDR3 sequence is 13 residues long. CDR3 region: CSAGAGSYNEQFF. In DNA, the CDR3 is TGCAGTGCTGGGGCGGGCTCCTACAATGAGCAGTTCTTC.

This clonotype was detected ten times or more. The chain is built from TRBV10-3 and TRBJ2-7, with TRBD2 matching over 8 bases. Germline CDR1 is ENHRY and CDR2 is SYGVKD. After removal of 2 bases from V and 6 bases from J, the junction contained 9 bases not matched to a gene. The CDR3 is 15 amino acids. The CDR3 loop is CAISEPGLDFGEQYF. CDR3 sequence (DNA): TGTGCCATCAGTGAGCCGGGACTAGATTTCGGCGAGCAGTACTTC.

In its sample, this clonotype was seen a few times. The chain has TRBV6-2 or TRBV6-3 and TRBJ2-1, with 9 bases lining up with TRBD2. Per germline, CDR1 MNHEY and CDR2 SVGEGT. With 6 bases clipped from V and 2 bases from J, the junction kept 8 bases outside the gene matches. The CDR3 extends over 16 amino acids. The CDR3 DNA follows: TGTGCCAGCAGACTCCCTACTAGCGGGCCCTACAATGAGCAGTTCTTC. The encoded protein is CASRLPTSGPYNEQFF.

This sequence joins TRBV19 and TRBJ2-7, with D perhaps matching TRBD1 or TRBD2 (5 bases each). The V end lost 5 bases, the J end lost 4 bases, and 12 bases lay between the germline ends. The germline CDR1 and CDR2 sequences are LNHDA and SQIVND (reference sequence). The CDR3 is 13 amino acids. DNA of the CDR3: TGTGCCAGTAGTTTCGGGACGTTTTACGAGCAGTACTTC. Its translation is CASSFGTFYEQYF.

The V gene is TRBV13, the J gene TRBJ1-1, with D possibly being TRBD1 (5 bases). Per the germline V gene, CDR1 is PRHDT and CDR2 is FYEKMQ (reference sequence). V lost 4 bases and J 5 bases, leaving 17 bases between the germline ends. This CDR3 has 15 amino acids. Here the CDR3 reads CASSSPVGWGTEAFF. DNA for the CDR3: TGTGCCAGCAGCTCCCCGGTTGGTTGGGGGACTGAAGCTTTCTTT. Supplemented by reference TRBV13 and TRBJ1-1, the full variable domain reads AAGVIQSPRHLIKEKRETATLKCYPIPRHDTVYWYQQGPGQDPQFLISFYEKMQSDKGSIPDRFSAQQFSDYHSELNMSSLELGDSALYFCASSSPVGWGTEAFFGQGTRLTVV.

The chain links TRBV15 to TRBJ2-7; unclear D gene. From germline, CDR1 is LNHNV and CDR2 YYDKDF (reference sequence). V lost 1 base and J lost 0, with 7 bases in between. This CDR3 spans 14 amino acids. The CDR3 protein is CATSRGGNSYEQYF. Here the CDR3 DNA reads TGTGCCACCAGCAGAGGTGGCAACTCCTACGAGCAGTACTTC.

The rearrangement links TRBV20-1 to TRBJ2-1; D possibly corresponds to TRBD2 (6 bases). V lost 1 base and J 5 bases, leaving 15 bases between the germline ends. The CDR3 is made up of 15 amino acids. Germline CDR1 and CDR2: DFQATT and SNEGSKA (reference sequence). Written as DNA, the CDR3 is TGCAGTGCTAGAGGGGCGGGGACCATTGACAATGAGCAGTTCTTC. Its translation is CSARGAGTIDNEQFF.

This clonotype turned up a few times. The chain employs TRBV12-3 or TRBV12-4 and TRBJ1-1; D remains unclear. The CDR3 length is 13 residues. Deletions cut 0 bases from V and 6 bases from J, with 8 bases between. In DNA form, the CDR3 reads TGTGCCAGCAGTTTAGCTTCTAGCGCTGAAGCTTTCTTT. Its protein is CASSLASSAEAFF.

V usage is TRBV6-2 or TRBV6-3 and J usage is TRBJ2-7; D gene unclear. Per germline, CDR1 MNHEY and CDR2 SVGEGT. The CDR3 is 12 residues long. V lost 6 bases and J 4 bases, leaving 10 bases between the germline ends. CDR3 nucleotide sequence: TGTGCCAGCAGCCAAGATGCTTACGAGCAGTACTTC. Translating it yields CASSQDAYEQYF.

This chain joins TRBV25-1 and TRBJ2-1; 8 nucleotides align to TRBD1. The tail of the sequence fits TRBJ2-7 better, so the J call may be wrong. This CDR3 is built from 14 residues. Germline assignment: CDR1 MGHDK and CDR2 SYGVNS. In DNA, the CDR3 is TGTGCCAGCCAACTTCCGGGACAGGACAATGAGCAGTACTTC. As protein: CASQLPGQDNEQYF.

J is TRBJ1-4 and V is TRBV28; D gene unclear. Looked up from germline, CDR1 is MDHEN and CDR2 is SYDVKM. Deletions cut 6 bases from V and 8 bases from J, with 10 bases between. The CDR3 sequence is 12 residues long. The DNA for the CDR3 is TGTGCCAGCAGCTCCAGAGTAGAAAAACTGTTTTTT. This codes for CASSSRVEKLFF.

This chain links TRBV3-1 with TRBJ1-4, with D maybe TRBD1 (5 bases). CDR3 length: 16 amino acids. CDR1 is LGHDT, CDR2 YNNKEL, per germline (reference sequence). V lost 2 bases to trimming and J lost 11 bases, with 21 bases between them. The CDR3 here is CASSQIKGSWPGKLFF. The DNA of the CDR3 is TGTGCCAGCAGCCAAATCAAGGGGTCCTGGCCTGGGAAACTGTTTTTT.

The rearrangement uses TRBV5-1 and TRBJ1-1, with a weak D call TRBD1 (5 bases). With 6 bases removed from V and 1 base from J, the gap between germline ends came to 13 bases. Looked up from germline, CDR1 is SGHRS and CDR2 is YFSETQ. The CDR3 consists of 14 residues. CDR3 DNA sequence: TGCGCCAGCACCCTGGGGCCCGAGAACACTGAAGCTTTCTTT. It yields the protein CASTLGPENTEAFF.

This clonotype was recorded once. The chain recombines TRBV4-3 with TRBJ2-6; D is perhaps TRBD1 (6 bases). Germline CDR1 reads LGHNA; CDR2 reads YSLEER. The CDR3 contains 16 residues. With 1 base removed from V and 1 base from J, the gap between germline ends came to 8 bases. The chain's CDR3 is CASSQGQVSGANVLTF. The CDR3 DNA follows: TGCGCCAGCAGCCAAGGACAGGTTTCTGGGGCCAACGTCCTGACTTTC.